Listed here are 14 T cell receptor beta chains from one sample, sequenced in a study of shared clonotypes between healthy human individuals. Produced via immunoSEQ multiplex PCR; TCRdb's table is partial and in-frame only. The table includes about 100,000 clones, about 71% detected once. Specimen: memory CD8+ T cells sorted from blood. Specified subset: CD45RO+ cells pooled with CCR7-negative TemRA cells. These receptors were obtained from a young woman in good health.

This clone was seen only once. The rearrangement uses TRBV4-1 and TRBJ1-4, with TRBD1 matching over 9 bases. Looked up from germline, CDR1 is MGHRA and CDR2 is YSYEKL. The CDR3 spans 16 residues. The ends lost 3 bases at V and 8 bases at J; junction bases unmatched: 10. The CDR3 DNA sequence: TGCGCCAGCAGCCATCACCCGGGACAGGGAGGAGAAAAACTGTTTTTT. It encodes CASSHHPGQGGEKLFF.

This chain links TRBV7-8 with TRBJ2-7, with D unresolved. The germline CDR1 and CDR2 sequences are SGHVS and FQNEAQ. The CDR3 covers 11 residues. V was cut by 2 bases and J by 6 bases, with 5 bases left in between. This CDR3 reads CASSLWVEQYF. In DNA, the CDR3 is TGTGCCAGCAGCTTATGGGTCGAGCAGTACTTC.

The chain recombines TRBV28 with TRBJ1-6, with TRBD1 matching over 8 bases. Germline V CDR1 and CDR2: MDHEN, SYDVKM. This CDR3 has 14 amino acids. J lost 8 bases, V lost 6 bases, and 6 bases had no gene match. The CDR3 DNA is TGTGCCAGCAGGATTAGGGACAGGTATTCACCCCTCCACTTT. Its translation is CASRIRDRYSPLHF.

This clone was recorded many times. Other DNA sequences in this specimen translate into the identical CDR3. The chain couples TRBV9 to TRBJ1-1, with D unclear. Trimming pared 1 base from V and 4 bases from J, leaving 8 bases between. This CDR3 has 13 residues. Germline V gene data show CDR1 as SGDLS and CDR2 as YYNGEE. CDR3: CASSVSWGTEAFF. The CDR3, as DNA: TGTGCCAGCAGCGTATCGTGGGGCACTGAAGCTTTCTTT.

The DNA for the CDR3 is TGTGCCTCTACGTCCGGGAACACTGAAGCTTTCTTT. Translating it yields CASTSGNTEAFF. The V and J genes are TRBV30 and TRBJ1-1; no firm D call. This CDR3 is built from 12 residues. CDR1 is GTSNPN and CDR2 is SVGIG in the germline V gene (reference sequence). V gave up 7 bases and J gave up 1 base, with 10 bases separating them.

The rearrangement uses TRBV5-4 and TRBJ1-1, with a tentative D call TRBD1 (5 bases). The V gene's germline CDR1 is SGHNT and CDR2 YYREEE (reference sequence). V was trimmed by 1 base and J by 2 bases, leaving 9 bases between them. The CDR3 covers 14 residues. The chain's CDR3 is CASSLWGSNTEAFF. CDR3 nucleotide sequence: TGTGCCAGCAGCTTGTGGGGCAGTAACACTGAAGCTTTCTTT.

Many counts were recorded for this clone. The chain is built from TRBV28 and TRBJ2-7, with D possibly TRBD2 on 6 matching bases. Germline loops: CDR1 MDHEN, CDR2 SYDVKM. Trimming removed 5 bases from V and 3 bases from J, with 14 bases in between. The CDR3 spans 14 residues. CDR3 nucleotide sequence: TGTGCCAGCAGTGGGGGGTACGGGGACTACGAGCAGTACTTC. Its protein is CASSGGYGDYEQYF. The full variable domain, with the rest looked up from reference TRBV28 and TRBJ2-7, is DVKVTQSSRYLVKRTGEKVFLECVQDMDHENMFWYRQDPGLGLRLIYFSYDVKMKEKGDIPEGYSVSREKKERFSLILESASTNQTSMYLCASSGGYGDYEQYFGPGTRLTVT.

The chain has TRBV2 and TRBJ1-4; no clear D. The V end was cut by 6 bases, the J end by 3 bases, with 17 bases between. This CDR3 has 16 amino acids. Germline CDR1 reads SNHLY; CDR2 reads FYNNEI. CDR3 DNA sequence: TGTGCCAGCAGCCCCACGGTCGGGGTTGCTAATGAAAAACTGTTTTTT. Protein sequence: CASSPTVGVANEKLFF.

The rearrangement uses TRBV6-6 and TRBJ1-1; possibly TRBD1 for D (6 bases). With 7 bases removed from V and 1 base from J, the gap between germline ends came to 10 bases. The CDR3 loop spans 13 amino acids. Germline V lookup: CDR1 MNHNY, CDR2 SVGAGI (reference sequence). The CDR3 loop reads CASNLQGNTEAFF. Written as DNA, the CDR3 is TGTGCCAGCAACCTACAGGGGAACACTGAAGCTTTCTTT.

The sample holds many counts of this clone. This rearrangement joins TRBV6-1 to TRBJ1-1; D call uncertain. Germline CDR1 reads MNHNS; CDR2 reads SASEGT. There are 12 residues in the CDR3. V was clipped by 4 bases and J by 5 bases, with 8 bases between them. The CDR3 is CASSVAETEAFF. As DNA, the CDR3 is TGTGCCAGCAGTGTCGCGGAGACTGAAGCTTTCTTT.

The CDR3 bases are TGTGCCAGCACCCTAGCGGGAGGTCCGCACGAGCAGTACTTC. This gives the protein CASTLAGGPHEQYF. The rearrangement joins TRBV28 to TRBJ2-7; 11 positions agree with TRBD2. J gave up 5 bases and V 7 bases, and 7 bases lay outside the gene matches. The CDR3 loop spans 14 amino acids. Germline V gives CDR1 MDHEN, CDR2 SYDVKM.

This chain uses TRBV7-9 with TRBJ1-1; D gene unclear. V was cut by 6 bases and J by 0 bases, with 8 bases left in between. Germline CDR1 and CDR2: SEHNR and FQNEAQ (reference sequence). The length of the CDR3 is 13 residues. The CDR3 sequence: CASRVSMNTEAFF. The DNA for the CDR3 is TGTGCCAGCAGGGTTTCGATGAACACTGAAGCTTTCTTT.

The chain has TRBV2 and TRBJ2-6, with TRBD1 as a possible D gene (6 bases). V dropped 6 bases and J dropped 4 bases, with 10 bases sitting between them. The germline V gene encodes CDR1 SNHLY and CDR2 FYNNEI. The CDR3 extends over 14 amino acids. The CDR3 DNA follows: TGTGCCAGCAGACAGGGCTCCGGGGCCAACGTCCTGACTTTC. Protein product: CASRQGSGANVLTF.

V and J are TRBV11-3 and TRBJ2-5; 7 nucleotides agree with TRBD2. TRBJ2-7 matches the DNA end more closely, so the J call is doubtful. In germline, CDR1 is SGHNT, CDR2 YENEEA. The CDR3 runs to 16 residues. The CDR3 nucleotides are TGTGCCAGCAGCTTACTTGCGGGAGTAGGGGTGGGCGAGCAGTACTTC. Encoded protein: CASSLLAGVGVGEQYF.